This is a list of T cell receptor beta chains from one sample in a study of blood T cell repertoires in COVID-19. Repertoires were generated with immunoSEQ multiplex PCR, while TCRdb's copy carries only in-frame clones and drops some. The data contain about 320,000 clones, roughly 90% of them singletons. What was sequenced was PBMCs or T cells enriched from blood (not recorded which). These receptors were collected from a man aged 55 to 69 who had recovered from COVID-19. Both conserved end residues are part of each CDR3. The D gene is left open where the match is weak. A clone size is listed for some rows: how often the clone was seen (once, few, many), or a class if it is expanded.

abundance	v_gene	d_gene	j_gene	CDR3nt	CDR3aa
NA	TRBV5-4	NA	TRBJ2-7	TGTGCCAGCAGCTTGGCATCAGGGAATTTTGGCTACGAGCAGTACTTC	CASSLASGNFGYEQYF
NA	TRBV19	NA	TRBJ1-6	TGTGCCAGTAGTATTTGGGAGTCACCCCTCCACTTT	CASSIWESPLHF
NA	TRBV6-6	TRBD1	TRBJ1-1	TGTGCCAGCAGCTCTAGACAGGGGACGAGGACTGAAGCTTTCTTT	CASSSRQGTRTEAFF
NA	TRBV12-3/TRBV12-4	NA	TRBJ2-3	TGTGCCAGCAGTCAGGAACAGGATACGCAGTATTTT	CASSQEQDTQYF
NA	TRBV7-9	NA	TRBJ1-4	TGTGCCAGCAGCTTATCGTCAGGGCGTGAAAAACTGTTTTTT	CASSLSSGREKLFF
NA	TRBV30	NA	TRBJ1-6	TGTGCCTGGAGTGTAACATCAGATAATTCACCCCTCCACTTT	CAWSVTSDNSPLHF
NA	TRBV20-1	TRBD2	TRBJ2-3	TGCAGTGCTAGTTTGGTAGCGGGGTACACAGATACGCAGTATTTT	CSASLVAGYTDTQYF
NA	TRBV7-9	TRBD1	TRBJ2-7	TGTGCCAGCAGCTGGGACAGGAGTATCCACGAGCAGTACTTC	CASSWDRSIHEQYF
NA	TRBV9	NA	TRBJ2-7	TGTGCCAGCAGCTCCTCATACGAGCCCTACGAGCAGTACTTC	CASSSSYEPYEQYF
NA	TRBV7-2	TRBD1	TRBJ1-6	TGTGCCAGCAGCTTAGTGCCCGAATCCACAGGGGTGGCTAATTCACCCCTCCACTTT	CASSLVPESTGVANSPLHF
NA	TRBV24-1	TRBD1	TRBJ2-1	TGTGCCACCAGTGAGGGTACCGGGACAGTTTACAATGAGCAGTTCTTC	CATSEGTGTVYNEQFF
NA	TRBV11-3	NA	TRBJ2-7	TGTGCCAGCAGCTTCGGGGGTTCCTACGAGCAGTACTTC	CASSFGGSYEQYF
NA	TRBV24-1	NA	TRBJ1-5	TGTGCCACCAGTGACCAGGACCCGGGACAAACGCTTCAGCCCCAGCATTTT	CATSDQDPGQTLQPQHF
NA	TRBV5-4	TRBD1	TRBJ1-2	TGTGCCAGCAGCTCCTGGACAGGGGACTATGGCTACACCTTC	CASSSWTGDYGYTF
NA	TRBV10-3	TRBD1	TRBJ1-1	TGTGCCATCAGTGAGGGACAGGGGAGACGGACTGAAGCTTTCTTT	CAISEGQGRRTEAFF
once	TRBV2	NA	TRBJ2-3	TGTGCCAGCATGGGGGCTAGCACAGATACGCAGTATTTT	CASMGASTDTQYF
NA	TRBV7-9	NA	TRBJ1-1	TGTGCCAGCAGCCCCCCCGGTAGTGGGGGGGAAGCTTTCTTT	CASSPPGSGGEAFF
NA	TRBV6-2/TRBV6-3	TRBD1	TRBJ1-6	TGTGCCAGCAGTCAACGACAGGGAAACTATAATTCACCCCTCCACTTT	CASSQRQGNYNSPLHF
once	TRBV4-1	TRBD2	TRBJ2-4	TGCGCCAGCAGAGATGTAGGCGCGGGGGTAGCCAAAAACATTCAGTACTTC	CASRDVGAGVAKNIQYF
NA	TRBV29-1	NA	TRBJ1-1	TGCAGCGTTGAAAGGCGGATTCAGACTGAAGCTTTCTTT	CSVERRIQTEAFF
NA	TRBV7-2	NA	TRBJ1-5	TGTGCCAGCAGCTTAGGGCTCCAGGGTGGTGTGCCCCAGCATTTT	CASSLGLQGGVPQHF
NA	TRBV18	NA	TRBJ1-1	TGTGCCAGCTCGACGGACACGAACACTGAAGCTTTCTTT	CASSTDTNTEAFF
NA	TRBV7-9	NA	TRBJ1-1	TGTGCCAGCAGCATACCAGGGGACCCTGAAGCTTTCTTT	CASSIPGDPEAFF
once	TRBV3-1/TRBV3-2	NA	TRBJ1-1	TGTGCCAGCAGCCACCAGGGGAACACTGAAGCTTTCTTT	CASSHQGNTEAFF
NA	TRBV6-5	NA	TRBJ2-6	TGTGCCAGCATGCCAGGTTCCTCTGGGGCCAACGTCCTGACTTTC	CASMPGSSGANVLTF
NA	TRBV5-1	NA	TRBJ1-1	TGCGCCAGCAGCTTGGATAGGGGCAACGGTGAAGCTTTCTTT	CASSLDRGNGEAFF
NA	TRBV18	TRBD1	TRBJ1-3	TGTGCCAGCTCACCTAGGGACAGCTCTGGAAACACCATATATTTT	CASSPRDSSGNTIYF
once	TRBV10-3	NA	TRBJ1-5	TGTGCCATCAGTCAGGGGTATCAGCCCCAGCATTTT	CAISQGYQPQHF
NA	TRBV6-5	NA	TRBJ1-5	TGTGCCAGCAGTAGGACAGCGGATAGCAATCAGCCCCAGCATTTT	CASSRTADSNQPQHF
NA	TRBV5-6	TRBD1	TRBJ1-1	TGTGCCAGCAGACAACTCGGGACAGGTCTTCGGGACACTGAAGCTTTCTTT	CASRQLGTGLRDTEAFF
NA	TRBV18	TRBD2	TRBJ2-7	TGTGCCAGCTCACCATTCAGCGGGGGCCACTACGAGCAGTACTTC	CASSPFSGGHYEQYF
NA	TRBV19	TRBD1	TRBJ1-1	TGTGCCAGTAGCAACAGGGGGGACATCCCTGTGACTGAAGCTTTCTTT	CASSNRGDIPVTEAFF
NA	TRBV6-5	NA	TRBJ2-7	TGTGCCAGCAGTTACGGGGGGGCGGCGGGCAGGGAGCAGTACTTC	CASSYGGAAGREQYF
once	TRBV29-1	TRBD2	TRBJ2-5	TGCAGCGTTGATCGCCTGGGGGGGAAGACCCAGTACTTC	CSVDRLGGKTQYF
once	TRBV12-5	TRBD1	TRBJ1-6	TGTGCTAGTGGTTCCGGACAGGGATCATATAATTCACCCCTCCACTTT	CASGSGQGSYNSPLHF
NA	TRBV4-1	NA	TRBJ1-2	TGCGCCAGCAGCCAAGGGGGCCCTAACTATGGCTACACCTTC	CASSQGGPNYGYTF
NA	TRBV10-3	NA	TRBJ1-1	TGTGCCATCAGTGTCCAGATTTACACTGAAGCTTTCTTT	CAISVQIYTEAFF
few	TRBV4-2	TRBD1	TRBJ2-1	TGTGCCAGCAGCCCACTGATAGGGGCCCAGGGGGTCAATGAGCAGTTCTTC	CASSPLIGAQGVNEQFF
NA	TRBV28	TRBD1	TRBJ2-7	TGTGCCAGCAGTCCCCCGGGACAGGGTGCACACTACGAGCAGTACTTC	CASSPPGQGAHYEQYF
NA	TRBV6-5	NA	TRBJ2-7	TGTGCCAGCAGTTACGGGGGCAGGTACGAGCAGTACTTC	CASSYGGRYEQYF
NA	TRBV25-1	NA	TRBJ2-2	TGTGCCAGCAGTGATGTCAGCGGATACACCGGGGAGCTGTTTTTT	CASSDVSGYTGELFF